Detailed here is one T cell receptor beta chain. The antigen is not known. A read error is possible here, since a much larger clone lies one base away. Over 9 ml of fresh peripheral blood supplied the PBMCs. This entry is derived from a study of T cells in Graves' hyperthyroidism and ophthalmopathy. Study results and caveats: Most clonotypes expanded in thyroid above 0.001 were likewise present in blood.

Amplified TCR beta CDR3 regions derived from RNA transcripts. A set of HTBI primers served as the primers for a first-round RT-PCR of the TCR CDR3. TCRdb ran MiXCR on the multiplex PCR reads and lists one entry per CDR3 protein. The sample gives 300,000 to 400,000 distinct CDR3 sequences, more than 12% of which show up once; 15% to 20% is in the top ten. Germline CDR1 reads MNHEY; CDR2 reads SVGEGT. The CDR3 length is 15 residues. Sequencing used blood. The rearrangement joins TRBV6-2 or TRBV6-3 to TRBJ1-2; no clear D gene. The receptor comes from a woman in her twenties or thirties with Graves' ophthalmopathy. CDR3 sequence: CASSYVWEPSYGHTF. The CDR3 DNA sequence: TGTGCCAGCAGTTACGTATGGGAACCTTCCTATGGCCACACCTTC.